This T cell receptor (beta chain) is drawn from a study of shared T cell receptors in the human thymus. The repertoire was sequenced with immunoSEQ multiplex PCR; TCRdb's copy has only in-frame clones and lacks some. The sample yields some 700,000 clones, approximately 85% seen once. Germline V gives CDR1 SGDLS, CDR2 YYNGEE. The CDR3 length is 19 residues. Trimming removed 3 bases from V and 3 bases from J; junction bases left unmatched: 18. These data are also associated with another study on human thymus T cells. That report adds: Finnish infants who were healthy and having corrective surgery for congenital heart defects made up the donors.

What was sequenced was thymocytes. The V and J genes are TRBV9 and TRBJ2-3; 8 bases agree with TRBD1. The receptor was isolated from a girl under three years old with a congenital heart defect. CDR3 in amino acids: CASSGPHRNGDRPTDTQYF. CDR3 nucleotide sequence: TGTGCCAGCAGCGGCCCTCATCGAAACGGGGACAGGCCGACAGATACGCAGTATTTT.